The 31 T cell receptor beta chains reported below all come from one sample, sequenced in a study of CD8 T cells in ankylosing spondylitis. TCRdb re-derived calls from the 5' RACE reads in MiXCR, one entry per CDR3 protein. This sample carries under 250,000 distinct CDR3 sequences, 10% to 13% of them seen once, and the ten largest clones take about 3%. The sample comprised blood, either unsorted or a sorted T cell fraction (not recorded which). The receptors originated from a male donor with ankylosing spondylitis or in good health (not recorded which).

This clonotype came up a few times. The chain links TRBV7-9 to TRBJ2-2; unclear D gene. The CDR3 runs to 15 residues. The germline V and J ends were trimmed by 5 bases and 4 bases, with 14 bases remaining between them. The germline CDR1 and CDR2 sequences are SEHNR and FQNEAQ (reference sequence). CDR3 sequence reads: CASSLEALGTGELFF. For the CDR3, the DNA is TGTGCCAGCAGCCTCGAGGCCCTGGGCACCGGGGAGCTGTTTTTT. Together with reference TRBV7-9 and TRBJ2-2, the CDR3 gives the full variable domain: DTGVSQNPRHKITKRGQNVTFRCDPISEHNRLYWYRQTLGQGPEFLTYFQNEAQLEKSRLLSDRFSAERPKGSFSTLEIQRTEQGDSAMYLCASSLEALGTGELFFGEGSRLTVL.

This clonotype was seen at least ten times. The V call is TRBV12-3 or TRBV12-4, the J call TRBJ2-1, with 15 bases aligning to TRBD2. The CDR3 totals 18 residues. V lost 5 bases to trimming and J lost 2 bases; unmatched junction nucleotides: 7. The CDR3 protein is CASSPRTSGRGAYNEQFF. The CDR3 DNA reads TGTGCCAGCAGTCCGAGGACTAGCGGGAGGGGGGCCTACAATGAGCAGTTCTTC.

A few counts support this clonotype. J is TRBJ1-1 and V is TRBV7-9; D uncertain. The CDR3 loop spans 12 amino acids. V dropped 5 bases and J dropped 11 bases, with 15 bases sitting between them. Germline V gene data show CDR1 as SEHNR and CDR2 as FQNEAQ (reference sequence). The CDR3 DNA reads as TGTGCCAGCAGCCCCCTGGGGTTAGGGGCTTTCTTT. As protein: CASSPLGLGAFF.

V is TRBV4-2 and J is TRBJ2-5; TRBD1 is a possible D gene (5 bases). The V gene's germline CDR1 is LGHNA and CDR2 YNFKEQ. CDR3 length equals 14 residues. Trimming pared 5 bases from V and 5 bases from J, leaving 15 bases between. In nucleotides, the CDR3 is TGTGCCAGCAGCTACTGCCGATCAGGGGAGACCCAGTACTTC. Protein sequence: CASSYCRSGETQYF.

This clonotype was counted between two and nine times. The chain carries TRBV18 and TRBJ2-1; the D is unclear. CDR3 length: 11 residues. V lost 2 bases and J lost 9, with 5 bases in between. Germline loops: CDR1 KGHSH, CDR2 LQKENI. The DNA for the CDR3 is TGTGCCAGCTCACCATCCGGTGAGCAGTTCTTC. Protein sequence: CASSPSGEQFF.

CDR3 coding DNA: TGTGCCAGCAGCTTACTTTCCCTCAGCACAGATACGCAGTATTTT. Translation: CASSLLSLSTDTQYF. This chain joins TRBV7-9 and TRBJ2-3; the D is unclear. The length of the CDR3 is 15 residues. V shed 2 bases and J shed 0 bases, with 9 bases lying between them. The germline V gene encodes CDR1 SEHNR and CDR2 FQNEAQ (reference sequence).

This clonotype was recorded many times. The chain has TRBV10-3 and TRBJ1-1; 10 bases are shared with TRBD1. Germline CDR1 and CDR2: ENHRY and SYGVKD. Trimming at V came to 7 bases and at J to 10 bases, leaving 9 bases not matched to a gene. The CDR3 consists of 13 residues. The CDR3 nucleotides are TGTGCCATCAATGACGACAGGGGGCGTGGAGCTTTCTTT. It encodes CAINDDRGRGAFF.

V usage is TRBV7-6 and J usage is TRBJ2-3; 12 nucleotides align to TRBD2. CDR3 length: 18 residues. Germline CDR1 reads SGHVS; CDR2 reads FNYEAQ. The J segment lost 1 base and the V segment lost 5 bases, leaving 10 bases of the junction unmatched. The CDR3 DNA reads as TGTGCCAGCAGCAAGAGGCTAGCGGGGGGGCAGGGCACAGATACGCAGTATTTT. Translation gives CASSKRLAGGQGTDTQYF.

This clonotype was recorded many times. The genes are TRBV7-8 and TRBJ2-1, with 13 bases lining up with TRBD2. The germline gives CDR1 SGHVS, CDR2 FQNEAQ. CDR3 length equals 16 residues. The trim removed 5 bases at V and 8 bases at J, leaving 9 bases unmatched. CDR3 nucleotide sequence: TGTGCCAGCAGCCCTACCGGGACTAGCGGGGTCGATGAGCAGTTCTTC. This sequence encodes CASSPTGTSGVDEQFF.

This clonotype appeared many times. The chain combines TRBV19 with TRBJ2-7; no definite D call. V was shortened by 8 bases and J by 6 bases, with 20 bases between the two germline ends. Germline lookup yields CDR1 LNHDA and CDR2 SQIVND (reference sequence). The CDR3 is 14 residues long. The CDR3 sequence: CASAVRAAEGEQYF. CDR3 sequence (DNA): TGTGCCAGTGCCGTTAGGGCCGCCGAAGGCGAGCAGTACTTC.

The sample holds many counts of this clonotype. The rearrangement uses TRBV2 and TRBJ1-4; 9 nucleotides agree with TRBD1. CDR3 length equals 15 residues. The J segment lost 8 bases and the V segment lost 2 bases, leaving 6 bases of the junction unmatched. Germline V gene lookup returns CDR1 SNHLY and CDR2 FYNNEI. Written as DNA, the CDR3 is TGTGCCAGCAGTGAATGGACAGGGGCGGCCGAAAAACTGTTTTTT. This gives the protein CASSEWTGAAEKLFF.

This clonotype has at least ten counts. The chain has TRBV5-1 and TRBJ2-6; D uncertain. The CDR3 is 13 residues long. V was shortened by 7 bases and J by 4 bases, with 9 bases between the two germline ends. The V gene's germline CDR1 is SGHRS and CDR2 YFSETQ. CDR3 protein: CASAEGGANVLTF. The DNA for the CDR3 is TGCGCCAGCGCCGAAGGCGGGGCCAACGTCCTGACTTTC.

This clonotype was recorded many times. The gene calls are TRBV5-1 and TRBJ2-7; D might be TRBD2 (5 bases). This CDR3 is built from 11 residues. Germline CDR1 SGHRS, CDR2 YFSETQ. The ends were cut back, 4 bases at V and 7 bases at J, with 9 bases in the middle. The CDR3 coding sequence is TGCGCCAGCAGCGGGAGTGGGGAGCAGTACTTC. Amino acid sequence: CASSGSGEQYF.

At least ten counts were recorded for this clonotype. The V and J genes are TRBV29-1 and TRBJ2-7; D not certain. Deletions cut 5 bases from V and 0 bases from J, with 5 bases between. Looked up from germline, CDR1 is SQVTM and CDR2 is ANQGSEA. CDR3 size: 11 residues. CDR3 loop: CSVLNSYEQYF. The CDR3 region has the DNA TGCAGCGTTTTGAACTCCTACGAGCAGTACTTC.

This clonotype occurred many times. The CDR3 region is CASSLSQGMNTEAFF. CDR3 nucleotide sequence: TGCGCCAGCAGCTTGAGTCAGGGGATGAACACTGAAGCTTTCTTT. This chain joins TRBV5-1 and TRBJ1-1, with D tentatively TRBD1 (6 bases). V was clipped by 1 base and J by 0 bases, with 10 bases between them. Germline V gene data show CDR1 as SGHRS and CDR2 as YFSETQ. This CDR3 is 15 amino acids long.

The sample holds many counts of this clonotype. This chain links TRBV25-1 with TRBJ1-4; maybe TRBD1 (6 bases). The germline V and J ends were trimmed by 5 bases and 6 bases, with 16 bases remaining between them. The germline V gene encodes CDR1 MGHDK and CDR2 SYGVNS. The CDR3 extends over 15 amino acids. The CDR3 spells CASSQSGARDEKLFF. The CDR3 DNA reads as TGTGCCAGCAGTCAGTCAGGGGCGAGAGATGAAAAACTGTTTTTT.

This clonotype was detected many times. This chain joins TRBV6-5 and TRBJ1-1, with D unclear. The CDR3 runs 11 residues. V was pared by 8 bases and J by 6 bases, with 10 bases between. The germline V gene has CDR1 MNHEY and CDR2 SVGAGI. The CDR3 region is CASGRRAEAFF. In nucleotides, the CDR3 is TGTGCCAGCGGGCGTCGGGCTGAAGCTTTCTTT.

In nucleotides, the CDR3 is TGTGCCTGGAGTGTACGTGGGACAGCTAATGAAAAACTGTTTTTT. It codes for CAWSVRGTANEKLFF. This chain connects TRBV30 to TRBJ1-4; 7 positions agree with TRBD1. The CDR3 runs 15 residues. Trimming took 0 bases from V and 3 from J; bases not matched to a gene: 4. Germline CDR1 is GTSNPN and CDR2 is SVGIG (reference sequence).

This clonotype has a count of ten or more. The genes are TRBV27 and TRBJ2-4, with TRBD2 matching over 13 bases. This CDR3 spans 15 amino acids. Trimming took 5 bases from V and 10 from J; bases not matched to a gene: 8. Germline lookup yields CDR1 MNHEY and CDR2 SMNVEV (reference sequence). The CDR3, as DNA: TGTGCCAGCAGTCCGGGGACTAGCGGGGCGGGGATTCAGTACTTC. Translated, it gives CASSPGTSGAGIQYF.

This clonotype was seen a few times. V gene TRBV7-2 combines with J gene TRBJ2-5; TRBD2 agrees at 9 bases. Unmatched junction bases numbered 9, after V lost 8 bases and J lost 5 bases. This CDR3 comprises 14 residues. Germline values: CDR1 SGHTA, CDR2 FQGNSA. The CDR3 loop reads CASRGAGGPETQYF. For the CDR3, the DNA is TGTGCCAGCCGGGGGGCGGGGGGGCCGGAGACCCAGTACTTC.

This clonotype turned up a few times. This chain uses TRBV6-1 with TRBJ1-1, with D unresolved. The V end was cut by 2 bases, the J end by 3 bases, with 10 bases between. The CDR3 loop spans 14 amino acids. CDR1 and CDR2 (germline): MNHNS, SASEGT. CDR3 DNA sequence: TGTGCCAGCAGTGAAAGTTGGGGTTACACTGAAGCTTTCTTT. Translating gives CASSESWGYTEAFF.

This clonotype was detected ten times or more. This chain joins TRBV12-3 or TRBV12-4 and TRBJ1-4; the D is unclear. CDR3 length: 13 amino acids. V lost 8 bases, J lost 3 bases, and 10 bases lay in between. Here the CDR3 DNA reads TGTGCCAGCCAAAACAGCCCTAATGAAAAACTGTTTTTT. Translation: CASQNSPNEKLFF.

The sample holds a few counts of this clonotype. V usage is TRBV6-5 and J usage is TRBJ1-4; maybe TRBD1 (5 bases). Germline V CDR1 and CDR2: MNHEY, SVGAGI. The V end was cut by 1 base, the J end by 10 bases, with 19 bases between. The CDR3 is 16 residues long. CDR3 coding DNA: TGTGCCAGCAGTTACTTGCCCTTTACCGGGACGGGAAAACTGTTTTTT. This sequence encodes CASSYLPFTGTGKLFF.

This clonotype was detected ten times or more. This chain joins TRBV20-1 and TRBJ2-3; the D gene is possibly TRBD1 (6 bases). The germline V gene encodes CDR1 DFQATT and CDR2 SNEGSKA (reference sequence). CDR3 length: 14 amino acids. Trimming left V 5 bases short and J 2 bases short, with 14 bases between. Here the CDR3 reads CSAEWMGATDTQYF. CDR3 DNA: TGCAGTGCTGAGTGGATGGGGGCCACAGATACGCAGTATTTT.

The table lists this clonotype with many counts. CDR3 protein: CASNQGNDYGYTF. In DNA, the CDR3 is TGTGCCAGCAATCAGGGTAACGACTATGGCTACACCTTC. The chain employs TRBV25-1 and TRBJ1-2; tentative D call: TRBD1 (5 bases). V shed 7 bases and J shed 3 bases, with 12 bases lying between them. The V gene's germline CDR1 is MGHDK and CDR2 SYGVNS. The CDR3 has 13 residues.

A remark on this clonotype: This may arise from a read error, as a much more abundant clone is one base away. CDR3 protein: CAGTEGPTSGNTIYF. CDR3 bases: TGTGCCGGCACCGAGGGGCCCACCTCTGGAAACACCATATATTTT. V and J are TRBV12-3 or TRBV12-4 and TRBJ1-3; D perhaps matches TRBD1 (5 bases). V lost 11 bases and J 0 bases, leaving 17 bases between the germline ends. There are 15 residues in the CDR3.

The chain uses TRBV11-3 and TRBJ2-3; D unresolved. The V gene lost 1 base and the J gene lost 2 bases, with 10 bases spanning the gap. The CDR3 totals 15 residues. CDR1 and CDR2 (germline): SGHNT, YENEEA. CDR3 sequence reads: CASSLGPRLTDTQYF. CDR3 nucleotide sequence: TGTGCCAGCAGCTTAGGTCCTAGACTCACAGATACGCAGTATTTT.

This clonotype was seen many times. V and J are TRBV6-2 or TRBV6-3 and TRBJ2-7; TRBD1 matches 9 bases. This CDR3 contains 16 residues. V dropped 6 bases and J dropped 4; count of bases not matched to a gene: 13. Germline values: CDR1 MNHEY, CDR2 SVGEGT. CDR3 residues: CASSRAPGTGLYEQYF. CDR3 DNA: TGTGCCAGCAGCCGCGCGCCTGGGACAGGGCTTTACGAGCAGTACTTC.

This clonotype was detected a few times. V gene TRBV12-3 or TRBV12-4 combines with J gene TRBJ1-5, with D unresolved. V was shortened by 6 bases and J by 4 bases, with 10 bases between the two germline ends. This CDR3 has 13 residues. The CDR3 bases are TGTGCCAGCAGCCGGCAGGCTAATCAGCCCCAGCATTTT. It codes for CASSRQANQPQHF.

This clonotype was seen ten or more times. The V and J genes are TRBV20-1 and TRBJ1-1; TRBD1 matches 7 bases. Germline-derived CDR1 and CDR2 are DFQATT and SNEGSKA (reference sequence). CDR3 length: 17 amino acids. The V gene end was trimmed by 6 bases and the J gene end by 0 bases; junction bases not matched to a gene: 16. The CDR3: CSAPQSDRAKMNTEAFF. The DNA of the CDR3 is TGCAGTGCCCCTCAATCAGACAGGGCTAAAATGAACACTGAAGCTTTCTTT.

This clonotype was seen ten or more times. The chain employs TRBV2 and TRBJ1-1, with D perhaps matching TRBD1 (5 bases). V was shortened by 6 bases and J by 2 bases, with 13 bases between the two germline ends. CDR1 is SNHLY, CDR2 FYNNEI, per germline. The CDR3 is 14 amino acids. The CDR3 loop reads CASRGGKRNTEAFF. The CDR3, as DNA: TGTGCCAGCAGGGGGGGGAAACGAAACACTGAAGCTTTCTTT.